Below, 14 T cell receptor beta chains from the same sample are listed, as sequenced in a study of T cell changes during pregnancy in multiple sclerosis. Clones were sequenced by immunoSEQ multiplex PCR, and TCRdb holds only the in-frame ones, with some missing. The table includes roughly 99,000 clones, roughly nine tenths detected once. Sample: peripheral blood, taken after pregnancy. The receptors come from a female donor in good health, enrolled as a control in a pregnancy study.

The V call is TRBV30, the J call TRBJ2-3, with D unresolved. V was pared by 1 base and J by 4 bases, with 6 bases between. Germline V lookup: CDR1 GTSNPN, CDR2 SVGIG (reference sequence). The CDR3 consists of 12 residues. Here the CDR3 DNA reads TGTGCCTGGAGTGCCGGAGCAGATACGCAGTATTTT. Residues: CAWSAGADTQYF. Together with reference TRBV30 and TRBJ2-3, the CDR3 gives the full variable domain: SQTIHQWPATLVQPVGSPLSLECTVEGTSNPNLYWYRQAAGRGLQLLFYSVGIGQISSEVPQNLSASRPQDRQFILSSKKLLLSDSGFYLCAWSAGADTQYFGPGTRLTVL.

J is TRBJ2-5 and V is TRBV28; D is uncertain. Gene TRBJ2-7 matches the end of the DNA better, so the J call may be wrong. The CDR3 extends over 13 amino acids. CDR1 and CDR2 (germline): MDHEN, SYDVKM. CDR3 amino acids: CASSPPPSYEQYF. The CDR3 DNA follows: TGTGCCAGCAGCCCCCCTCCTTCCTACGAGCAGTACTTC.

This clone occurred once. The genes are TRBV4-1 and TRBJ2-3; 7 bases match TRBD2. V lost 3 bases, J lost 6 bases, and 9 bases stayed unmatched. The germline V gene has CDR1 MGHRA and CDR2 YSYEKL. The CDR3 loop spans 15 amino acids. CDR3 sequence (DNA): TGCGCCAGCAGCCAGACAAGCGGGGCCGTGGATACGCAGTATTTT. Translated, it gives CASSQTSGAVDTQYF.

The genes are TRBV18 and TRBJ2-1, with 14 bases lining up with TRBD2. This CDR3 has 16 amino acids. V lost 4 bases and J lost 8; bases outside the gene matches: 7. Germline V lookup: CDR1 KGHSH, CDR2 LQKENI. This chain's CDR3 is CASSLGTSGSGHEQFF. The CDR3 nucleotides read TGTGCCAGCTCACTGGGGACTAGCGGGAGTGGGCATGAGCAGTTCTTC.

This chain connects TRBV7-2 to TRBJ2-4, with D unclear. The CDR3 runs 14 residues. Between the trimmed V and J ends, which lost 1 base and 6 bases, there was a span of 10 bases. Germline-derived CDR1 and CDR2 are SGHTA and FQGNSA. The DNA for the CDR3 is TGTGCCAGCAGCTTAGGTGACTCCGGAAACATTCAGTACTTC. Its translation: CASSLGDSGNIQYF. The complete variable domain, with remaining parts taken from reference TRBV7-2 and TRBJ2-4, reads GAGVSQSPSNKVTEKGKDVELRCDPISGHTALYWYRQSLGQGLEFLIYFQGNSAPDKSGLPSDRFSAERTGGSVSTLTIQRTQQEDSAVYLCASSLGDSGNIQYFGAGTRLSVL.

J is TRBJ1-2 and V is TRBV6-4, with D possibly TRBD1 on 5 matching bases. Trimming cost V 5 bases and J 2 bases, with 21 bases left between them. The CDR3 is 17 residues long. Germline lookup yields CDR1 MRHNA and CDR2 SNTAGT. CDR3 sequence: CASSPGGGAPANYGYTF. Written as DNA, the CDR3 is TGTGCCAGCAGTCCCGGTGGAGGGGCCCCAGCCAACTATGGCTACACCTTC.

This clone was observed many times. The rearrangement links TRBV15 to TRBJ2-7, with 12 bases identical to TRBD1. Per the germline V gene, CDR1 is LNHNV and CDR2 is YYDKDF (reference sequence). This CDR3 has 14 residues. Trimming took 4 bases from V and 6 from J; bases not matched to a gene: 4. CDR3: CATSTGTGGFEQYF. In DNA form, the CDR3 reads TGTGCCACCAGCACCGGGACAGGGGGCTTCGAGCAGTACTTC.

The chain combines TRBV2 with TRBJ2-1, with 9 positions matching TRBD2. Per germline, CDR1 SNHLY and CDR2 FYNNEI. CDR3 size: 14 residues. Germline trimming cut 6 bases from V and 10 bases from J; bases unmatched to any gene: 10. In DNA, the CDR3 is TGTGCCAGCAGCCTGCGGACTAGCGCACTAGAGCAGTTCTTC. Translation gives CASSLRTSALEQFF.

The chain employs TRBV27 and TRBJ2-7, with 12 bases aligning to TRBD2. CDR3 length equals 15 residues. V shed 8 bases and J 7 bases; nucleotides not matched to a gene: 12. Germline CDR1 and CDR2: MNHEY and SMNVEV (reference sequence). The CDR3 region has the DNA TGTGCCAGCCGCCCACGACTAGCGGGAGTAGGGGAGCAGTACTTC. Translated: CASRPRLAGVGEQYF.

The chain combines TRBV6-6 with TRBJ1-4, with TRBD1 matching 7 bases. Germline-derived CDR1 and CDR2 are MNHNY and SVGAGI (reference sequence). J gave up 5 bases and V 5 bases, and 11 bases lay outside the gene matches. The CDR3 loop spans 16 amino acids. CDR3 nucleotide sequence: TGTGCCAGCAGTGCTTTAAATACAGGGGAAAATGAAAAACTGTTTTTT. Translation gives CASSALNTGENEKLFF.

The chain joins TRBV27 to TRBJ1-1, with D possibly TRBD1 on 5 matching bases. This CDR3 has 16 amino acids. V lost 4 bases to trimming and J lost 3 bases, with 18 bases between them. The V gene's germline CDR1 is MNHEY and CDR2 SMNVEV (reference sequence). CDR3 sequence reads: CASSSNLRVGDTEAFF. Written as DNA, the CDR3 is TGTGCCAGCAGTTCAAACCTCAGGGTAGGTGACACTGAAGCTTTCTTT.

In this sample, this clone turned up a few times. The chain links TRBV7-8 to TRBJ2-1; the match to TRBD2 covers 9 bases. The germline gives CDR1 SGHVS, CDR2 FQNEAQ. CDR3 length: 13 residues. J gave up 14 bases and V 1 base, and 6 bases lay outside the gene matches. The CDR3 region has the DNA TGTGCCAGCAGCTTAGTCGGCGGGAGGGCGGAGTTCTTC. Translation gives CASSLVGGRAEFF.

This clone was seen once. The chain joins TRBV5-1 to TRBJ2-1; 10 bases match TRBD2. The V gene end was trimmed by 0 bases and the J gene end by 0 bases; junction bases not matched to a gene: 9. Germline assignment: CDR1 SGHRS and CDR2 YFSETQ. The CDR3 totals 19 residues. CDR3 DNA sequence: TGCGCCAGCAGCTTGGGTTCTAGCGGGAGTTGGGGCTCCTACAATGAGCAGTTCTTC. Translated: CASSLGSSGSWGSYNEQFF.

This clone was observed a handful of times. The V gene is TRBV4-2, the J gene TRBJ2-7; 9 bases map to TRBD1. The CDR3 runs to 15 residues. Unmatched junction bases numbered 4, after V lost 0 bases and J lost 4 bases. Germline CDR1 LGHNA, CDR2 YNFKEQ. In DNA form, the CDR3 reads TGTGCCAGCAGCCAAGAGACAGGGGGGCTGTACGAGCAGTACTTC. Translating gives CASSQETGGLYEQYF.